These 22 T cell receptor beta chains originate from one sample sequenced in a study of T cells in women clearing cervical HPV infection. The method was immunoSEQ multiplex PCR; TCRdb's version includes in-frame clones alone and lacks a portion of them. The sample yields roughly 45,000 clones, of which the top ten take up approximately 0.98%. The sample was blood buffy coat. Receptors originate from a woman aged 18-70 years with a cervical HPV16 infection that either progressed to CIN3+ or cleared (not recorded which).

Concerning this clone: The CDR3 extends 3 residues past the end of the read, so its final part is completed from the germline J gene. The V and J genes are TRBV2 and TRBJ2-2; possible D gene TRBD1, 6 bases. Germline V CDR1 and CDR2: SNHLY, FYNNEI. CDR3 length: 16 residues. The CDR3: CASSGQGQTGNEKLFF. CDR3 DNA (partial): TGTGCCAGCAGTGGGCAGGGGCAGACGGGTAATGAAAAG.

A note on this clone: The read gets to within 3 residues of the CDR3 end, and the germline J gene fills in the rest. The rearrangement joins TRBV6-2 or TRBV6-3 to TRBJ1-2; D might be TRBD1 (6 bases). This CDR3 contains 16 residues. Germline loops: CDR1 MNHEY, CDR2 SVGEGT. V was clipped by 6 bases and J by 1 base, with 18 bases between them. The CDR3 sequence: CASRPPTGRSNYGYTF. The part of the CDR3 DNA that was read is TGTGCCAGCAGGCCACCCACAGGGAGGAGTAACTATGGC.

For this clone: The read gets to within 3 residues of the CDR3 end, and the germline J gene fills in the rest. The rearrangement uses TRBV7-6 and TRBJ2-7; TRBD1 agrees at 7 bases. Germline assignment: CDR1 SGHVS and CDR2 FNYEAQ. The CDR3 consists of 13 residues. Unmatched junction bases numbered 4, after V lost 5 bases and J lost 3 bases. This CDR3 is CASSQGDGYEQYF. CDR3 DNA, as far as it was read: TGTGCCAGCAGCCAGGGGGACGGCTACGAG.

On this clone itself: From the germline J gene comes the end of the CDR3, since the read stops 3 residues before it. This same CDR3 is encoded by further DNA sequences in the sample. The rearrangement uses TRBV20-1 and TRBJ1-3, with a tentative D call TRBD1 (6 bases). Germline V lookup: CDR1 DFQATT, CDR2 SNEGSKA (reference sequence). The CDR3 length is 19 residues. The V end lost 1 base, the J end lost 0 bases, and 22 bases lay between the germline ends. The CDR3 sequence is CSARVRDHTGTNSGNTIYF. CDR3 DNA (partial): TGCAGTGCTAGAGTCCGTGATCATACCGGGACAAACTCTGGAAACACC.

With regard to this clone: The read terminates 3 residues before the CDR3 end, so the remaining end is supplied by the germline J gene. J is TRBJ2-7 and V is TRBV19; 7 positions agree with TRBD2. V gave up 0 bases and J gave up 4 bases; unmatched junction bases: 12. CDR3 size: 17 residues. Germline CDR1 and CDR2: LNHDA and SQIVND (reference sequence). The CDR3 reads CASSIEAGGNRRYEQYF. Partial CDR3 DNA: TGTGCCAGTAGTATAGAGGCCGGGGGGAATCGTAGGTACGAG.

Remarks on this clone: The read gets to within 3 residues of the CDR3 end, and the germline J gene fills in the rest. V gene TRBV12-3 or TRBV12-4 combines with J gene TRBJ1-2; D gene ambiguous. This CDR3 contains 14 residues. CDR3 region: CASSLASVPRGYTF. The sequenced part of the CDR3 DNA is TGTGCCAGCAGTTTAGCCTCAGTCCCCAGAGGC.

About this clone itself: From the germline J gene comes the end of the CDR3, since the read stops 3 residues before it. J is TRBJ2-3 and V is TRBV9, with 8 bases lining up with TRBD1. Unmatched junction bases numbered 2, after V lost 3 bases and J lost 2 bases. This CDR3 comprises 14 residues. The germline CDR1 and CDR2 sequences are SGDLS and YYNGEE. CDR3 DNA, as far as it was read: TGTGCCAGCAGCGGACAGGGGTACACAGATACG. Amino acid sequence: CASSGQGYTDT. The whole CDR3 region reads CASSGQGYTDTQYF. The full variable domain, rest sourced from reference TRBV9 and TRBJ2-3, is DSGVTQTPKHLITATGQRVTLRCSPRSGDLSVYWYQQSLDQGLQFLIQYYNGEERAKGNILERFSAQQFPDLHSELNLSSLELGDSALYFCASSGQGYTDTQYFGPGTRLTVL.

For this clone: The read stops 3 residues short of the end of the CDR3; the missing end is completed from the germline J gene. The chain couples TRBV4-1 to TRBJ1-1; maybe TRBD1 (6 bases). This CDR3 comprises 16 residues. CDR1 is MGHRA, CDR2 YSYEKL, per germline. V lost 2 bases and J 1 base, leaving 14 bases between the germline ends. The sequenced CDR3 bases are TGCGCCAGCAGCCAATTCGGCCAGGGGACGAACACTGAA. Its translation: CASSQFGQGTNTE. The full CDR3 is CASSQFGQGTNTEAFF.

Notes on this clone: The missing CDR3 end, 3 residues past where the read stops, is filled in from the germline J gene. The chain is built from TRBV28 and TRBJ2-1; possibly TRBD1 for D (5 bases). This CDR3 region has 13 residues. Germline loops: CDR1 MDHEN, CDR2 SYDVKM. The V end was cut by 2 bases, the J end by 9 bases, with 11 bases between. The sequenced part of the CDR3 DNA is TGTGCCAGCAGTTTAATCAGGGCTGGTGAG. This encodes CASSLIRAGE. The entire CDR3 sequence reads CASSLIRAGEQFF.

Comments on this clone: The CDR3 extends 3 residues past the end of the read, so its final part is completed from the germline J gene. The rearrangement uses TRBV7-9 and TRBJ1-5; D unresolved. Germline loops: CDR1 SEHNR, CDR2 FQNEAQ (reference sequence). V lost 4 bases to trimming and J lost 4 bases, with 11 bases between them. This CDR3 spans 14 amino acids. The part of the CDR3 DNA that was read is TGTGCCAGCAGCTCGGGCGGGGTAAATCAGCCC. Its protein is CASSSGGVNQP. The whole CDR3 sequence reads CASSSGGVNQPQHF.

Comment on this clone: From the germline J gene comes the end of the CDR3, since the read stops 3 residues before it. V and J are TRBV7-2 and TRBJ2-2, with TRBD1 as a possible D gene (6 bases). In germline, CDR1 is SGHTA, CDR2 FQGNSA. The length of the CDR3 is 14 residues. CDR3 DNA, as far as it was read: TGTGCCAGCAGCCTCGACAGGTTTGGTGAAAAG. Translation: CASSLDRFGEK. The CDR3 reads in full as CASSLDRFGEKLFF.

As regards this clone: The sequenced fragment ends 3 residues before the CDR3 boundary, so the rest is inferred from the germline J gene. This chain joins TRBV7-6 and TRBJ1-2, with a tentative D call TRBD1 (5 bases). The CDR3 runs 16 residues. The germline V gene has CDR1 SGHVS and CDR2 FNYEAQ. CDR3 DNA (partial): TGTGCCAGCAGCTCTGGACTAGCGGGACCGACAGATACC. It encodes CASSSGLAGPTDT. In full, the CDR3 reads CASSSGLAGPTDTYTF.

CDR3 protein: CASQSRQGADTQYF. The CDR3 bases that were read are TGTGCCAGCCAATCCCGGCAGGGGGCAGATACG. The chain combines TRBV7-2 with TRBJ2-3, with TRBD1 identical over 7 bases. Sequencing ends 3 residues short of the CDR3 end; the germline J gene provides the rest. V trimming: 8 bases; J trimming: 4 bases; junction bases outside the gene matches: 9. The CDR3 runs 14 residues. In germline, CDR1 is SGHTA, CDR2 FQGNSA.

Notes on this clone: The read ends 3 residues shy of where the CDR3 ends; the end is completed using the germline J gene. The chain recombines TRBV2 with TRBJ1-3, with a weak D call TRBD1 (6 bases). Per the germline V gene, CDR1 is SNHLY and CDR2 is FYNNEI. With 6 bases removed from V and 0 bases from J, the gap between germline ends came to 12 bases. This CDR3 region has 15 residues. Incomplete CDR3 DNA: TGTGCCAGCAGGACAGGATTCAGCTCTGGAAACACC. The encoded protein is CASRTGFSSGNT. From start to end, the CDR3 is CASRTGFSSGNTIYF.

This CDR3 is CASTTGTEAFF. Partial CDR3 DNA: TGTGCCAGCACGACGGGGACAGAA. This chain joins TRBV7-9 and TRBJ1-1; possible D gene TRBD1, 6 bases. The DNA ends 3 residues before the CDR3 does, and the rest of the CDR3 is filled in from the germline J gene. The CDR3 consists of 11 residues. The germline V gene has CDR1 SEHNR and CDR2 FQNEAQ (reference sequence).

As to this clone: The CDR3 end lies 3 residues beyond the end of the read and is filled in from the germline J gene. The genes are TRBV3-1 (or the pseudogene TRBV3-2) and TRBJ2-7; 9 nucleotides line up with TRBD1. The V gene end was trimmed by 1 base and the J gene end by 3 bases; junction bases not matched to a gene: 7. The CDR3 spans 16 residues. Germline V gives CDR1 LGHDT, CDR2 YNNKEL (reference sequence). The CDR3 sequence: CASSQAGGTGFYEQYF. The sequenced CDR3 bases are TGTGCCAGCAGCCAAGCTGGAGGGACAGGGTTCTACGAG.

A remark on this clone: From the germline J gene comes the end of the CDR3, since the read stops 3 residues before it. This chain joins TRBV12-3 or TRBV12-4 and TRBJ2-1; 10 bases align to TRBD2. The CDR3 consists of 15 residues. J gave up 5 bases and V 3 bases, and 4 bases lay outside the gene matches. CDR3 DNA (partial): TGTGCCAGCAGTTTGGGTCTAGCGGGGGACAATGAG. Translating gives CASSLGLAGDNE. The full CDR3 protein reads CASSLGLAGDNEQFF.

Worth noting for this clone: The CDR3 is cut off 3 residues early in the read; its end comes from the germline J gene. The chain has TRBV20-1 and TRBJ2-7; D possibly uses TRBD1 or TRBD2 (6 bases each). The CDR3 runs to 12 residues. Trimming left V 4 bases short and J 3 bases short, with 10 bases between. Germline V gene data show CDR1 as DFQATT and CDR2 as SNEGSKA (reference sequence). Incomplete CDR3 DNA: TGCAGTGCTACAGGGGAGGTCTACGAG. Its translation is CSATGEVYE. The whole CDR3 protein reads CSATGEVYEQYF.

As concerns this clone: The read terminates 3 residues ahead of where the CDR3 ends, so the germline J gene completes it. The chain joins TRBV19 to TRBJ2-1; 7 positions match TRBD1. The V and J ends lost 5 bases and 9 bases, in that order; junction bases with no gene match: 10. The CDR3 is made up of 14 amino acids. CDR1 and CDR2 from the germline V gene are LNHDA and SQIVND (reference sequence). The CDR3 loop is CASSADRWAGEQFF. The sequenced CDR3 bases are TGTGCCAGTAGTGCGGACAGGTGGGCTGGTGAG.

For this clone: The CDR3 extends 3 residues past the end of the read, so its final part is completed from the germline J gene. The V gene is TRBV12-3 or TRBV12-4, the J gene TRBJ2-1, with 12 nucleotides matching TRBD2. This CDR3 has 17 residues. Losses at the gene ends were 2 bases for V and 7 bases for J; bases not matched to a gene: 9. CDR3 DNA (partial): TGTGCCAGCAGTTTACGGCTAGCGGGGGGGCGTGGAAATGAG. Its translation is CASSLRLAGGRGNE. The complete CDR3 sequence is CASSLRLAGGRGNEQFF.

With regard to this clone: The read ends 3 residues before the CDR3 terminus; that terminus is restored from the germline J gene. The gene calls are TRBV2 and TRBJ2-5; 7 positions agree with TRBD2. The CDR3 sequence is 14 residues long. Trimming took 7 bases from V and 7 from J; bases not matched to a gene: 12. CDR1 and CDR2 from the germline V gene are SNHLY and FYNNEI. This chain's CDR3 is CASTSQLADGTQYF. The DNA read from the CDR3 is TGTGCCAGCACGTCACAGCTAGCGGACGGGACC. The full variable domain, its missing parts supplied by reference TRBV2 and TRBJ2-5, is EPEVTQTPSHQVTQMGQEVILRCVPISNHLYFYWYRQILGQKVEFLVSFYNNEISEKSEIFDDQFSVERPDGSNFTLKIRSTKLEDSAMYFCASTSQLADGTQYFGPGTRLLVL.

Remarks on this clone: The read terminates 3 residues before the CDR3 end, so the remaining end is supplied by the germline J gene. This chain uses TRBV7-2 with TRBJ1-2; D call uncertain. The CDR3 is 14 amino acids. Looked up from germline, CDR1 is SGHTA and CDR2 is FQGNSA. CDR3 residues: CASSLSGKPHTYTF. Incomplete CDR3 DNA: TGTGCCAGCAGCCTTAGCGGGAAGCCACATACC.